A few counts support the clone carrying this TCR beta chain. This record belongs to a study of technical replicates of blood from a handful of donors. The protocol was immunoSEQ multiplex PCR, while the TCRdb copy is restricted to in-frame clones and leaves out a portion. The sample lists some 70,000 clones, about nine tenths seen once, with over 4% in the top ten. The receptor's source is a human donor in good health. Some clones in this sample may be carry-over from other donors' samples. Sequencing input: PBMCs.

The CDR3 here is CASGLVAGPGAEAFF. The CDR3 DNA is TGTGCTAGTGGTTTGGTCGCGGGACCTGGGGCTGAAGCTTTCTTT. The rearrangement joins TRBV12-5 to TRBJ1-1; a weak D match, TRBD1 (5 bases). Trimming removed 0 bases from V and 6 bases from J, with 14 bases in between. Germline V gives CDR1 LGHNT, CDR2 FRNRAP. This CDR3 has 15 residues.